Listed below are T cell receptor beta chains from one sample, sequenced in a study of T cell responses to AZD1222 COVID-19 vaccine. This table comes from immunoSEQ multiplex PCR, and its TCRdb copy is limited to in-frame clones, with some not included. The table lists under 150,000 clones, 85% to 90% of them singletons. The sample was peripheral blood, taken on day 0 of MenACWY control vaccination. These receptors were obtained from an adult in good health. The CDR3 runs from the conserved cysteine through the conserved F or W. The D gene is left open where the match is weak. Rows may omit the clone size; those that give it use once, few, many or a size class.

v_gene	j_gene	d_gene	abundance	CDR3nt	CDR3aa
TRBV7-8	TRBJ2-5	TRBD1	-	TGTGCCAGCAGCTCGGGACAGGGGGGTGAGACCCAGTACTTC	CASSSGQGGETQYF
TRBV30	TRBJ2-2	-	-	TGTGCCTGGAGTGAGGGGTCGAACACCGGGGAGCTGTTTTTT	CAWSEGSNTGELFF
TRBV7-9	TRBJ1-1	TRBD1	-	TGTGCCAGCAGCACCCAGGGGGGCACTGAAGCTTTCTTT	CASSTQGGTEAFF
TRBV7-9	TRBJ1-6	TRBD1	-	TGTGCCAGCAGCTCACAGGGGTTTATAATAGCCCTCCACTTT	CASSSQGFIIALHF
TRBV19	TRBJ1-4	TRBD1	-	TGTGCCAGTAGTTCTAGGACAGGCGGCGATGAAAAACTGTTTTTT	CASSSRTGGDEKLFF
TRBV6-5	TRBJ2-3	-	-	TGTGCCAGCAGTTACTCGGTAGCGGGCACAGATACGCAGTATTTT	CASSYSVAGTDTQYF
TRBV27	TRBJ2-7	TRBD1	-	TGTGCCAGCAGTGACAGGGCTTCCTACGAGCAGTACTTC	CASSDRASYEQYF
TRBV6-4	TRBJ1-2	-	-	TGTGCCAGCAGTGTAAACCCCGAGGGAGGGAGCTATGGCTACACCTTC	CASSVNPEGGSYGYTF
TRBV7-2	TRBJ1-1	TRBD1	-	TGTGCCAGCAGCTTAGGCAGGACAGGGGGAGCTTTCTTT	CASSLGRTGGAFF
TRBV7-3	TRBJ2-3	TRBD2	-	TGTGCCAGCAGCTTAATGGGCGGGAGAGCGGATACGCAGTATTTT	CASSLMGGRADTQYF
TRBV10-3	TRBJ2-1	TRBD2	-	TGTGCCATCAGTGCATGGGCGGGAGGGCTCAATGAGCAGTTCTTC	CAISAWAGGLNEQFF
TRBV27	TRBJ1-5	-	-	TGTGCCAGCAGTTACCGAGGGGGCAATCAGCCCCAGCATTTT	CASSYRGGNQPQHF
TRBV4-3	TRBJ2-3	-	-	TGCGCCAGCAGCCAAGAGACGTGGGATACGCAGTATTTT	CASSQETWDTQYF
TRBV9	TRBJ2-3	-	-	TGTGCCAGCGGTGTAGGAGATACGCAGTATTTT	CASGVGDTQYF
TRBV5-5	TRBJ2-1	-	-	TGTGCCAGCTTTATGATACGAGATGATGAGCAGTTCTTC	CASFMIRDDEQFF
TRBV4-2	TRBJ1-1	-	-	TGTGCCAGCAGCCAAGAGGCTGGGGGCAGGGCGAACACTGAAGCTTTCTTT	CASSQEAGGRANTEAFF
TRBV29-1	TRBJ1-1	TRBD1	once	TGCAGCGCGACAGGGGTAATTAACACTGAAGCTTTCTTT	CSATGVINTEAFF
TRBV5-1	TRBJ2-1	TRBD1	-	TGCGCCAGCCCTAGGGGGCACGGTCCAAGAAGCTCCTACAATGAGCAGTTCTTC	CASPRGHGPRSSYNEQFF
TRBV6-2/TRBV6-3	TRBJ2-7	-	few	TGTGCCAGCAGTTACGAGTATAGGATCGCGAGCTACGAGCAGTACTTC	CASSYEYRIASYEQYF
TRBV7-6	TRBJ1-1	TRBD1	once	TGTGCCAGCAGCAGAGGACAGGGTGAGGACACTGAAGCTTTCTTT	CASSRGQGEDTEAFF
TRBV6-1	TRBJ1-1	-	-	TGTGCCAGCAGTGACCTACCTTATGTCGACAGGCTTGAAGCTTTCTTT	CASSDLPYVDRLEAFF
TRBV9	TRBJ2-5	TRBD2	-	TGTGCCAGCAGCGTAGATGCGGGAGGGATTGAAAAGACCCAGTACTTC	CASSVDAGGIEKTQYF
TRBV6-5	TRBJ1-5	TRBD1	-	TGTGCCAGCAGCCAAACAGGGGCTGGTCAGCCCCAGCATTTT	CASSQTGAGQPQHF
TRBV7-9	TRBJ1-4	-	-	TGTGCCAGCAGCTTAGTTTTGGCTACGCGATTTGAAAAACTGTTTTTT	CASSLVLATRFEKLFF
TRBV29-1	TRBJ2-7	-	-	TGCAGCGTTGGCTCGGGGCTAGCTTACGAGCAGTACTTC	CSVGSGLAYEQYF
TRBV27	TRBJ1-2	-	once	TGTGCCAGCAGTCCCCGCAGGGGCGTCGGTAACTATGGCTACACCTTC	CASSPRRGVGNYGYTF
TRBV9	TRBJ1-3	-	-	TGTGCCAGCAGCAAGACAGATGGAAACACCATATATTTT	CASSKTDGNTIYF
TRBV11-3	TRBJ2-1	-	-	TGTGCCAGCAGGGCCAAGTCTGGGGCCCCCTACAATGAGCAGTTCTTC	CASRAKSGAPYNEQFF
TRBV5-1	TRBJ1-3	-	-	TGCGCCAGCAGCCGAACACTTGCCGGAAACACCATATATTTT	CASSRTLAGNTIYF